These 22 T cell receptor beta chains originate from one sample sequenced in a study of cytomegalovirus exposure and HLA in healthy donors. PCR used 60 Vbeta primers and 13 Jbeta primers. Method: immunoSEQ multiplex PCR; TCRdb's copy keeps in-frame clones and lacks some. Among 90,000 to 100,000 clones listed, approximately 9% were seen once. The sequenced sample consisted of PBMCs. The receptor set was obtained from a middle-aged man in good health and CMV-seropositive.

In its sample, this clone was seen a few times. The gene calls are TRBV6-1 and TRBJ2-7; D is perhaps TRBD2 (6 bases). CDR3 length: 13 residues. Germline V gene sequence: CDR1 MNHNS, CDR2 SASEGT. The ends were cut back, 6 bases at V and 6 bases at J, with 15 bases in the middle. Here the CDR3 DNA reads TGTGCCAGCAGCCGGGAATGGGACTCCGAGCAGTACTTC. Protein product: CASSREWDSEQYF.

This clone was observed a single time. CDR3 in DNA: TGTGCCAGCAGTTTACGGTTAACTAATGAAAAACTGTTTTTT. Translated: CASSLRLTNEKLFF. The chain couples TRBV28 to TRBJ1-4; D remains unclear. From germline, CDR1 is MDHEN and CDR2 SYDVKM. The CDR3 consists of 14 residues. V was cut by 2 bases and J by 1 base, with 5 bases left in between.

The J gene is TRBJ2-1, the V gene TRBV29-1; 8 bases fit TRBD2. Trimming cost V 2 bases and J 2 bases; bases outside gene matches: 5. CDR1 is SQVTM, CDR2 ANQGSEA, per germline. The CDR3 is made up of 15 amino acids. The CDR3 loop reads CSVETGGPPYNEQFF. The CDR3 DNA is TGCAGCGTTGAAACGGGAGGGCCCCCCTACAATGAGCAGTTCTTC.

The chain couples TRBV6-5 to TRBJ2-1; 8 bases map to TRBD1. Germline values: CDR1 MNHEY, CDR2 SVGAGI. V trimming: 0 bases; J trimming: 3 bases; junction bases outside the gene matches: 4. CDR3 length equals 16 residues. The CDR3 DNA is TGTGCCAGCAGTTACTCCCGGGACAGGATCTACAATGAGCAGTTCTTC. Translated, it gives CASSYSRDRIYNEQFF.

The gene calls are TRBV10-2 and TRBJ1-2, with D possibly being TRBD1 (6 bases). Trimming cost V 4 bases and J 7 bases, with 10 bases left between them. The germline gives CDR1 WSHSY, CDR2 SAAADI. The CDR3 loop spans 12 amino acids. The CDR3 DNA is TGCGCCAGCAGTGCGGGCAGGGGTGGCTACACCTTC. Translated, it gives CASSAGRGGYTF.

In its sample, this clone was seen once. The V call is TRBV14, the J call TRBJ2-3, with 7 bases that match TRBD2. The germline gives CDR1 SGHDN, CDR2 FVKESK. The J segment lost 2 bases and the V segment lost 4 bases, leaving 3 bases of the junction unmatched. The CDR3 spans 14 residues. The CDR3, as DNA: TGTGCCAGCAGCCCGGGAGGTTACACAGATACGCAGTATTTT. Translating gives CASSPGGYTDTQYF.

The chain links TRBV27 to TRBJ2-7, with 11 bases lining up with TRBD2. The CDR3 runs to 18 residues. The germline V gene encodes CDR1 MNHEY and CDR2 SMNVEV (reference sequence). Trimming took 0 bases from V and 0 from J; bases not matched to a gene: 7. The CDR3 protein is CASSLSPLTSGASYEQYF. The CDR3 nucleotides are TGTGCCAGCAGTTTATCTCCGCTGACTAGCGGGGCCTCCTACGAGCAGTACTTC.

The chain joins TRBV29-1 to TRBJ1-1; possible D gene TRBD1, 6 bases. V lost 5 bases and J lost 5, with 18 bases in between. This CDR3 has 14 residues. Per germline, CDR1 SQVTM and CDR2 ANQGSEA. The CDR3, as DNA: TGCAGCGTTCTAAGGGACACCTCGGGGACTGAAGCTTTCTTT. Translation: CSVLRDTSGTEAFF.

The chain recombines TRBV11-2 with TRBJ2-3; D is unclear. The CDR3 sequence is 15 residues long. From germline, CDR1 is SGHAT and CDR2 FQNNGV. The V end lost 0 bases, the J end lost 0 bases, and 7 bases lay between the germline ends. CDR3 residues: CASSLDVTSTDTQYF. CDR3 coding DNA: TGTGCCAGCAGCTTAGATGTGACTAGCACAGATACGCAGTATTTT.

The chain links TRBV4-1 to TRBJ2-1, with no clear D. V shed 0 bases and J shed 0 bases, with 12 bases lying between them. This CDR3 has 17 residues. Germline CDR1 and CDR2: MGHRA and YSYEKL. CDR3 loop: CASSQDWQEVSYNEQFF. DNA of the CDR3: TGCGCCAGCAGCCAAGATTGGCAAGAGGTCTCCTACAATGAGCAGTTCTTC.

This chain joins TRBV7-8 and TRBJ2-7; perhaps TRBD2 as D (6 bases). Germline values: CDR1 SGHVS, CDR2 FQNEAQ. The ends were cut back, 3 bases at V and 5 bases at J, with 14 bases in the middle. The CDR3 loop spans 14 amino acids. CDR3 sequence: CASSFLGGSHEQYF. CDR3 bases: TGTGCCAGCAGCTTTCTGGGGGGATCCCACGAGCAGTACTTC.

This clone was observed a handful of times. J is TRBJ1-5 and V is TRBV29-1, with a tentative D call TRBD1 (5 bases). The CDR3 is made up of 13 amino acids. V was trimmed by 3 bases and J by 0 bases, leaving 6 bases between them. Germline V gene lookup returns CDR1 SQVTM and CDR2 ANQGSEA. CDR3 sequence: CSVETDSNQPQHF. In DNA, the CDR3 is TGCAGCGTTGAGACAGATAGCAATCAGCCCCAGCATTTT.

V gene TRBV19 combines with J gene TRBJ2-2; perhaps TRBD1 as D (6 bases). The CDR3 is made up of 15 amino acids. Germline V gene lookup returns CDR1 LNHDA and CDR2 SQIVND (reference sequence). V lost 5 bases and J 3 bases, leaving 13 bases between the germline ends. The CDR3 sequence is CASSSRGPYTGELFF. As DNA, the CDR3 is TGTGCCAGTAGTTCCAGGGGTCCCTACACCGGGGAGCTGTTTTTT. Complete variable domain (other parts from reference TRBV19 and TRBJ2-2): DGGITQSPKYLFRKEGQNVTLSCEQNLNHDAMYWYRQDPGQGLRLIYYSQIVNDFQKGDIAEGYSVSREKKESFPLTVTSAQKNPTAFYLCASSSRGPYTGELFFGEGSRLTVL.

The V and J genes are TRBV4-3 and TRBJ2-2; D is unresolved. V shed 0 bases and J shed 0 bases, with 5 bases lying between them. This CDR3 spans 15 amino acids. Germline V gene sequence: CDR1 LGHNA, CDR2 YSLEER. The CDR3 spells CASSQDRTNTGELFF. In DNA, the CDR3 is TGCGCCAGCAGCCAAGACAGAACGAACACCGGGGAGCTGTTTTTT.

In its sample, this clone was seen a few times. The chain recombines TRBV2 with TRBJ2-1, with D unclear. The germline V gene encodes CDR1 SNHLY and CDR2 FYNNEI. CDR3 length: 16 residues. Trimming took 5 bases from V and 0 from J, leaving 14 bases between them. CDR3 sequence: CASSSTPPSSYNEQFF. For the CDR3, the DNA is TGTGCCAGCAGTTCTACTCCCCCGAGCTCCTACAATGAGCAGTTCTTC.

This clone was picked up many times. The chain combines TRBV7-8 with TRBJ2-2; 7 bases align to TRBD2. The CDR3 spans 17 residues. V lost 4 bases and J lost 1; bases outside the gene matches: 9. Germline CDR1 SGHVS, CDR2 FQNEAQ. CDR3 region: CASSYLSAGKNTGELFF. CDR3 DNA: TGTGCCAGCAGCTATTTGTCAGCGGGAAAGAACACCGGGGAGCTGTTTTTT.

The V and J genes are TRBV30 and TRBJ1-3; D is undetermined. In germline, CDR1 is GTSNPN, CDR2 SVGIG (reference sequence). Trimming took 0 bases from V and 4 from J, leaving 10 bases between them. The CDR3 covers 14 residues. CDR3 sequence (DNA): TGTGCCTGGAGTGTTCAGGCCCCCGGAAACACCATATATTTT. It translates to CAWSVQAPGNTIYF.

The CDR3 reads CASSLGLAGDGELFF. The CDR3 DNA reads as TGTGCCAGCAGCTTAGGTCTAGCGGGAGACGGGGAGCTGTTTTTT. The chain uses TRBV11-3 and TRBJ2-2, with 10 bases matching TRBD2. Per the germline V gene, CDR1 is SGHNT and CDR2 is YENEEA. The CDR3 loop spans 15 amino acids. J lost 7 bases, V lost 1 base, and 3 bases had no gene match.

This clone came up a few times. V gene TRBV7-2 combines with J gene TRBJ2-3, with D unclear. Trimming cost V 4 bases and J 2 bases, with 19 bases left between them. From germline, CDR1 is SGHTA and CDR2 FQGNSA. The CDR3 sequence is 17 residues long. CDR3 sequence reads: CASSSQVLLEYTDTQYF. The CDR3 region has the DNA TGTGCCAGCAGCTCACAAGTCCTCCTTGAATACACAGATACGCAGTATTTT.

This clone came up a few times. The rearrangement joins TRBV7-2 to TRBJ2-1; D possibly corresponds to TRBD1 (5 bases). This CDR3 has 14 residues. The germline V and J ends were trimmed by 2 bases and 7 bases, with 12 bases remaining between them. Germline CDR1 reads SGHTA; CDR2 reads FQGNSA. The CDR3 protein is CASSLNGAANEQFF. As DNA, the CDR3 is TGTGCCAGCAGCTTAAATGGGGCTGCTAATGAGCAGTTCTTC.

V gene TRBV9 combines with J gene TRBJ2-7; TRBD2 matches at 11 bases. V was clipped by 4 bases and J by 3 bases; unmatched bases: 3. The length of the CDR3 is 14 residues. Germline V gives CDR1 SGDLS, CDR2 YYNGEE. CDR3 nucleotide sequence: TGTGCCAGCAGCACAACTAGCGGGAGCTACGAGCAGTACTTC. Its translation is CASSTTSGSYEQYF.

The V and J genes are TRBV5-8 and TRBJ2-1; D possibly corresponds to TRBD1 (5 bases). The V end was cut by 4 bases, the J end by 7 bases, with 15 bases between. Germline-derived CDR1 and CDR2 are SGHTS and YDEGEE. There are 14 residues in the CDR3. Here the CDR3 DNA reads TGTGCCAGCAGCCCGCAGCTGGGGCGGAATGAGCAGTTCTTC. Translating it yields CASSPQLGRNEQFF.